Presented here are 16 T cell receptor beta chains from one specimen sequenced in a study of cytomegalovirus exposure and HLA in healthy donors. PCR employed 60 Vbeta and 13 Jbeta primers. Repertoires were generated with immunoSEQ multiplex PCR, while TCRdb's copy carries only in-frame clones and drops some. Among 150,000 to 200,000 clones listed, about 76% were seen once. Sequenced input: PBMCs. Receptor source: a woman aged 45-65 years in good health and CMV-seronegative.

This clone was observed once. The J gene is TRBJ2-2, the V gene TRBV7-6; D is perhaps TRBD1 (6 bases). V was cut by 3 bases and J by 0 bases, with 14 bases left in between. Germline CDR1 SGHVS, CDR2 FNYEAQ. This CDR3 is built from 17 residues. CDR3 loop: CASSFRRTASNTGELFF. Written as DNA, the CDR3 is TGTGCCAGCAGCTTCCGTAGGACAGCTTCGAACACCGGGGAGCTGTTTTTT.

The rearrangement uses TRBV6-5 and TRBJ2-3, with D perhaps matching TRBD1 (8 bases). Germline CDR1 MNHEY, CDR2 SVGAGI. The CDR3 is 15 residues long. V was shortened by 7 bases and J by 2 bases, with 16 bases between the two germline ends. CDR3 sequence: CASTRTGGATDTQYF. The CDR3 region has the DNA TGTGCCAGCACCCGTACAGGGGGGGCCACAGATACGCAGTATTTT.

The chain joins TRBV13 to TRBJ1-5; the D gene is possibly TRBD1 (5 bases). The CDR3 is made up of 15 amino acids. Germline V gene sequence: CDR1 PRHDT, CDR2 FYEKMQ (reference sequence). Trimming removed 0 bases from V and 4 bases from J, with 10 bases in between. The CDR3, as DNA: TGTGCCAGCAGCTTAGGACTCGGGGGGAATCAGCCCCAGCATTTT. This translates into CASSLGLGGNQPQHF.

Regarding this clone: One junction end disagrees with the germline gene, perhaps due to a read error. V is TRBV29-1 and J is TRBJ1-1; D perhaps matches TRBD1 (5 bases). CDR1 is SQVTM, CDR2 ANQGSEA, per germline. The CDR3 sequence is 8 residues long. The CDR3 reads CSVGARGF. The CDR3 DNA is TGCAGCGTCGGGGCCCGGGGGTTT.

This clone was picked up a small number of times. This chain uses TRBV7-8 with TRBJ1-1; D is ambiguous. The CDR3 totals 10 residues. The V and J ends lost 8 bases and 7 bases respectively, with 8 bases between them. The V gene's germline CDR1 is SGHVS and CDR2 FQNEAQ. Here the CDR3 reads CASGLREAFF. For the CDR3, the DNA is TGTGCCAGCGGACTCCGTGAAGCTTTCTTT.

The chain recombines TRBV4-2 with TRBJ2-5; the match to TRBD1 covers 9 bases. The CDR3 spans 17 residues. V lost 1 base, J lost 2 bases, and 8 bases stayed unmatched. CDR1 LGHNA and CDR2 YNFKEQ come from the germline V gene. This CDR3 reads CASSQGQGTGMQETQYF. CDR3 DNA: TGTGCCAGCAGCCAAGGTCAGGGGACAGGGATGCAAGAGACCCAGTACTTC.

The chain joins TRBV7-6 to TRBJ2-1, with TRBD2 identical over 9 bases. V dropped 0 bases and J dropped 1; count of bases not matched to a gene: 4. Germline V gene data show CDR1 as SGHVS and CDR2 as FNYEAQ. This CDR3 has 17 amino acids. The CDR3 nucleotides read TGTGCCAGCAGCTTAGCGCCAGCGGGAGGTTCCTACAATGAGCAGTTCTTC. It codes for CASSLAPAGGSYNEQFF.

V is TRBV6-5 and J is TRBJ1-2; TRBD1 agrees at 9 bases. The junction had 7 bases not matched to a gene; V was cut back by 5 bases and J by 6 bases. Germline V gene lookup returns CDR1 MNHEY and CDR2 SVGAGI. This CDR3 is 14 amino acids long. Written as DNA, the CDR3 is TGTGCCAGCAGTGAGACAGGGGGATTTAATGGCTACACCTTC. This translates into CASSETGGFNGYTF.

This rearrangement joins TRBV25-1 to TRBJ2-7; possible D gene TRBD1, 5 bases. This CDR3 is 13 amino acids long. The V gene lost 5 bases and the J gene lost 4 bases, with 12 bases spanning the gap. The germline V gene encodes CDR1 MGHDK and CDR2 SYGVNS. CDR3 sequence (DNA): TGTGCCAGCAGTTTAACAGGATCATACGAGCAGTACTTC. This gives the protein CASSLTGSYEQYF.

The gene calls are TRBV7-3 and TRBJ1-1, with TRBD1 matching over 9 bases. With V trimmed by 5 bases and J by 0 bases, 10 bases remained unmatched. The length of the CDR3 is 17 residues. Germline V gene data show CDR1 as SGHTA and CDR2 as FQGTGA. In nucleotides, the CDR3 is TGTGCCAGCAGCCTGGTCCCGGGACAGGGATTGAACACTGAAGCTTTCTTT. This gives the protein CASSLVPGQGLNTEAFF.

J is TRBJ2-3 and V is TRBV6-4; D call uncertain. The CDR3 is 14 residues long. The V end lost 0 bases, the J end lost 5 bases, and 9 bases lay between the germline ends. Germline V gene lookup returns CDR1 MRHNA and CDR2 SNTAGT. The CDR3 DNA is TGTGCCAGCAGTGACTCGACTGGAAGAGATACGCAGTATTTT. It is translated as CASSDSTGRDTQYF.

This chain joins TRBV6-5 and TRBJ2-2, with 8 bases that match TRBD1. The ends lost 2 bases at V and 6 bases at J; junction bases unmatched: 2. Germline V gene lookup returns CDR1 MNHEY and CDR2 SVGAGI. This CDR3 region has 14 residues. Here the CDR3 reads CASSYEGQAGELFF. CDR3 sequence (DNA): TGTGCCAGCAGTTACGAGGGACAGGCCGGGGAGCTGTTTTTT.

The chain joins TRBV6-4 to TRBJ1-1, with no clear D. V was pared by 5 bases and J by 5 bases, with 15 bases between. This CDR3 has 14 residues. Germline-derived CDR1 and CDR2 are MRHNA and SNTAGT. CDR3 coding DNA: TGTGCCAGCAGTCTCGATTCCCGACAAACTGAAGCTTTCTTT. This sequence encodes CASSLDSRQTEAFF.

This rearrangement joins TRBV29-1 to TRBJ2-1, with D possibly being TRBD2 (6 bases). Per the germline V gene, CDR1 is SQVTM and CDR2 is ANQGSEA. This CDR3 comprises 14 residues. V dropped 7 bases and J dropped 10 bases, with 23 bases sitting between them. CDR3 amino acids: CSGDLGGLRLEQFF. Here the CDR3 DNA reads TGCAGCGGGGACTTGGGAGGACTGCGCTTAGAGCAGTTCTTC.

The J gene is TRBJ1-6, the V gene TRBV28; 7 positions agree with TRBD1. Germline loops: CDR1 MDHEN, CDR2 SYDVKM. This CDR3 spans 15 amino acids. With V trimmed by 8 bases and J by 6 bases, 10 bases remained unmatched. The CDR3 nucleotides are TGTGCCAGCCTCGGACAGGCGGTTCTTAATTCACCCCTCCACTTT. Translation: CASLGQAVLNSPLHF. The full variable domain, with the rest looked up from reference TRBV28 and TRBJ1-6, is DVKVTQSSRYLVKRTGEKVFLECVQDMDHENMFWYRQDPGLGLRLIYFSYDVKMKEKGDIPEGYSVSREKKERFSLILESASTNQTSMYLCASLGQAVLNSPLHFGNGTRLTVT.

V and J are TRBV7-8 and TRBJ2-2, with D possibly being TRBD1 (6 bases). The CDR3 spans 17 residues. Trimming pared 1 base from V and 3 bases from J, leaving 15 bases between. Germline lookup yields CDR1 SGHVS and CDR2 FQNEAQ. This CDR3 is CASSLVSGKGDTGELFF. The CDR3 DNA follows: TGTGCCAGCAGCTTAGTGTCCGGAAAGGGGGACACCGGGGAGCTGTTTTTT.